This entry describes one T cell receptor beta chain. The sample is drawn from a study of blood T cell repertoires in COVID-19. As for the study in general: COVID-19 samples from acute and convalescent phases originated in the United States, Italy and Spain. In each case, the material was cDNA or gDNA derived from T cells, B-cell-depleted T cells, or PBMCs.

The CDR3 has 12 amino acids. Germline V gene lookup returns CDR1 SEHNR and CDR2 FQNEAQ (reference sequence). Trimming cost V 3 bases and J 7 bases, with 8 bases left between them. Authors' processing steps: Reference gene primer amplification gave estimated nucleated cell counts. The method was immunoSEQ multiplex PCR; TCRdb's version includes in-frame clones alone and lacks a portion of them. V and J calls and clone size follow that table, whereas D and trimming were derived from the DNA. The sample lists roughly 53,000 clones, around 76% occurring once. The sequence derives from a man in his fifties or sixties with active or convalescent COVID-19. The sample comprised peripheral blood. The rearrangement links TRBV7-9 to TRBJ2-3; D is unclear. The CDR3 loop reads CASSFEPYTQYF. DNA for the CDR3: TGTGCCAGCAGCTTTGAGCCGTATACGCAGTATTTT.